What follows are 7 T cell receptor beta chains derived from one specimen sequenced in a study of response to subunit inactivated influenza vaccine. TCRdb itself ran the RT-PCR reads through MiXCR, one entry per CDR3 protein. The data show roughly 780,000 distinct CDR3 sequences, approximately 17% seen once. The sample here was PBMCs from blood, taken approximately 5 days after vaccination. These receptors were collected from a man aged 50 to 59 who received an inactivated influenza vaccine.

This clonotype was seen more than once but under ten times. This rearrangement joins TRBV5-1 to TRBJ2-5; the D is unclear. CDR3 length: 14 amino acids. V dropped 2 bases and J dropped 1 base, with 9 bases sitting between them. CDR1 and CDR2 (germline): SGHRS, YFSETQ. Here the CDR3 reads CASSFFGSQETQYF. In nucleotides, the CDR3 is TGCGCCAGCAGCTTCTTTGGCAGCCAAGAGACCCAGTACTTC.

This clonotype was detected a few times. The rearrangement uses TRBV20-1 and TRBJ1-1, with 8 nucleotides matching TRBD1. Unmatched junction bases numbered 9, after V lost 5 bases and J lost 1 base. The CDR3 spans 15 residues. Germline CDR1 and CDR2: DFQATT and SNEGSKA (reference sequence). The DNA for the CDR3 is TGCAGTGCTCCTAACCGGGACAGGTCGAACACTGAAGCTTTCTTT. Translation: CSAPNRDRSNTEAFF.

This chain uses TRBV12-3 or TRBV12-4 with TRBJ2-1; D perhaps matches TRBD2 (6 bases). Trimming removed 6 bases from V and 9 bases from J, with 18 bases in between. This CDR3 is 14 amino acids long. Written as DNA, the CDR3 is TGTGCCAGCAGCTACGGGAGCGCGACTAGTGAGCAGTTCTTC. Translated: CASSYGSATSEQFF.

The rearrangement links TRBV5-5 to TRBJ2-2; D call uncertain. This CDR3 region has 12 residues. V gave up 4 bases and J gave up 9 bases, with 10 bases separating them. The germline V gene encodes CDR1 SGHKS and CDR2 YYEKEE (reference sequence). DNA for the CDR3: TGTGCCAGCAGCCCGCACTCGTGGGAGCTGTTTTTT. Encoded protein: CASSPHSWELFF.

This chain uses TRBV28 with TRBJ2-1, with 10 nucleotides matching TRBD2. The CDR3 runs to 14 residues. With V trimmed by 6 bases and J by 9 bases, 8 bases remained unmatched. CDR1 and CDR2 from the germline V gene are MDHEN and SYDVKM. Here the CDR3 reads CASRKAGGQSEQFF. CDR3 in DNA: TGTGCCAGCAGGAAAGCGGGGGGGCAGAGTGAGCAGTTCTTC. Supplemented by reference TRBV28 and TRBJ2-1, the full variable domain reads DVKVTQSSRYLVKRTGEKVFLECVQDMDHENMFWYRQDPGLGLRLIYFSYDVKMKEKGDIPEGYSVSREKKERFSLILESASTNQTSMYLCASRKAGGQSEQFFGPGTRLTVL.

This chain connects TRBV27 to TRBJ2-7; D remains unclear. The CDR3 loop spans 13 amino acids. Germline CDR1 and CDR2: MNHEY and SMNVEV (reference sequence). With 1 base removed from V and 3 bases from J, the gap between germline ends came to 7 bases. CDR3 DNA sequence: TGTGCCAGCAGTTTATATGTCAGCTACGAGCAGTACTTC. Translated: CASSLYVSYEQYF.

This chain's CDR3 is CASSESQESAQYF. CDR3 DNA sequence: TGTGCCAGCAGTGAATCACAGGAGTCTGCGCAGTATTTT. The chain joins TRBV2 to TRBJ2-3; a weak D match, TRBD1 (5 bases). V lost 2 bases to trimming and J lost 10 bases, with 13 bases between them. Germline values: CDR1 SNHLY, CDR2 FYNNEI. The length of the CDR3 is 13 residues. Combining the CDR3 with reference TRBV2 and TRBJ2-3 gives the whole variable domain EPEVTQTPSHQVTQMGQEVILRCVPISNHLYFYWYRQILGQKVEFLVSFYNNEISEKSEIFDDQFSVERPDGSNFTLKIRSTKLEDSAMYFCASSESQESAQYFGPGTRLTVL.